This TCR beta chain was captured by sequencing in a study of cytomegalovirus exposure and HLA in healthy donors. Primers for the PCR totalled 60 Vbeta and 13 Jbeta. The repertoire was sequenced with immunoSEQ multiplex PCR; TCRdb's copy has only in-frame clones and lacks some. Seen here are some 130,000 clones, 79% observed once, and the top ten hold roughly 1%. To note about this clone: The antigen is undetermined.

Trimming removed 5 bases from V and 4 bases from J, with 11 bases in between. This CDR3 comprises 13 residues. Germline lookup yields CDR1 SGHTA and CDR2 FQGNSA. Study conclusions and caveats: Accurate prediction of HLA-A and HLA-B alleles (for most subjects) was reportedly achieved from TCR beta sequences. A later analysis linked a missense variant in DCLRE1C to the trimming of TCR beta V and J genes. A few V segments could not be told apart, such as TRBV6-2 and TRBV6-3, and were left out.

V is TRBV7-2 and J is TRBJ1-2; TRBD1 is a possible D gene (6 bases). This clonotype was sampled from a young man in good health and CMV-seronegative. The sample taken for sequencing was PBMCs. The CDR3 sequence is CASSPTGSYGYTF. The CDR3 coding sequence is TGTGCCAGCAGCCCCACAGGGAGCTATGGCTACACCTTC.